Shown below are 14 T cell receptor beta chains from a single sample sequenced in a study of PD-L1 blockade in urothelial cancer. Time point defined: peripheral blood 6 weeks after treatment start. Clones were read by immunoSEQ multiplex PCR, and TCRdb kept only the in-frame ones, dropping some. The data show 75,000 to 100,000 clones, with 70% to 90% seen just once and approximately 8.4% held by the top ten. The sample in question was PBMCs, obtained around atezolizumab (anti-PD-L1) treatment. The receptors derive from a man aged 65-85 years with urothelial cancer.

The chain links TRBV4-2 to TRBJ2-1; 9 nucleotides agree with TRBD2. CDR1 LGHNA and CDR2 YNFKEQ come from the germline V gene. This CDR3 comprises 16 residues. Trimming at V came to 1 base and at J to 2 bases, leaving 3 bases not matched to a gene. The CDR3 DNA follows: TGTGCCAGCAGCCAAGGAGGCGGGGGGGCCTACAATGAGCAGTTCTTC. Its protein is CASSQGGGGAYNEQFF.

The chain is built from TRBV18 and TRBJ1-5; no clear D gene. CDR1 and CDR2 from the germline V gene are KGHSH and LQKENI. V was shortened by 2 bases and J by 0 bases, with 8 bases between the two germline ends. CDR3 size: 15 residues. CDR3 loop: CASSPFQNSNQPQHF. The CDR3 coding sequence is TGTGCCAGCTCACCATTCCAGAATAGCAATCAGCCCCAGCATTTT.

This rearrangement joins TRBV5-4 to TRBJ2-3; maybe TRBD2 (5 bases). The V gene's germline CDR1 is SGHNT and CDR2 YYREEE (reference sequence). Trimming took 2 bases from V and 0 from J, leaving 10 bases between them. The CDR3 has 15 residues. The CDR3 here is CASSLDYGSTDTQYF. As DNA, the CDR3 is TGTGCCAGCAGCTTAGACTACGGAAGCACAGATACGCAGTATTTT. Together with reference TRBV5-4 and TRBJ2-3, the CDR3 gives the full variable domain: ETGVTQSPTHLIKTRGQQVTLRCSSQSGHNTVSWYQQALGQGPQFIFQYYREEENGRGNFPPRFSGLQFPNYSSELNVNALELDDSALYLCASSLDYGSTDTQYFGPGTRLTVL.

As DNA, the CDR3 is TGCACCAGCAGCCGCAGGGGACTAGGGGGAAACGAGCAGTACTTC. Translating gives CTSSRRGLGGNEQYF. This chain joins TRBV1 and TRBJ2-7; the table calls TRBD2, which could not be checked here. TRBV1 is a pseudogene. The CDR3 runs to 15 residues.

This chain connects TRBV6-1 to TRBJ1-3; tentative D call: TRBD1 (6 bases). CDR1 and CDR2 from the germline V gene are MNHNS and SASEGT. The ends were cut back, 6 bases at V and 0 bases at J, with 12 bases in the middle. The CDR3 runs to 15 residues. The CDR3 loop is CASRGTRHSGNTIYF. The CDR3 DNA follows: TGTGCCAGCAGGGGGACACGCCACTCTGGAAACACCATATATTTT.

This chain uses TRBV11-3 with TRBJ2-5; 9 nucleotides line up with TRBD2. CDR3 length: 15 residues. The ends lost 0 bases at V and 5 bases at J; junction bases unmatched: 4. CDR1 SGHNT and CDR2 YENEEA come from the germline V gene. In DNA, the CDR3 is TGTGCCAGCAGCTTAGATCTAGCGGGATGGGAGACCCAGTACTTC. It codes for CASSLDLAGWETQYF.

Written as DNA, the CDR3 is TGCGCCAGCAGCTTGTCGGGACAGGGGAATTCACCCCTCCACTTT. This sequence encodes CASSLSGQGNSPLHF. The chain links TRBV5-1 to TRBJ1-6, with 10 bases lining up with TRBD1. The junction had 2 bases not matched to a gene; V was cut back by 1 base and J by 7 bases. The CDR3 loop spans 15 amino acids. The germline V gene has CDR1 SGHRS and CDR2 YFSETQ.

The DNA of the CDR3 is TGTGCCAGCAGTTACAGGGCAGGGGAACGTTACGAGCAGTACTTC. This encodes CASSYRAGERYEQYF. The rearrangement links TRBV6-6 to TRBJ2-7, with D perhaps matching TRBD1 (6 bases). The germline V gene encodes CDR1 MNHNY and CDR2 SVGAGI (reference sequence). This CDR3 region has 15 residues. Trimming removed 2 bases from V and 4 bases from J, with 15 bases in between.

The chain has TRBV5-1 and TRBJ2-7; 10 nucleotides match TRBD2. The CDR3 runs 14 residues. Germline lookup yields CDR1 SGHRS and CDR2 YFSETQ. J gave up 0 bases and V 6 bases, and 3 bases lay outside the gene matches. As DNA, the CDR3 is TGCGCCAGCAACCCTAGCGGGGGCTCCTACGAGCAGTACTTC. This codes for CASNPSGGSYEQYF. The full variable domain, rest sourced from reference TRBV5-1 and TRBJ2-7, is KAGVTQTPRYLIKTRGQQVTLSCSPISGHRSVSWYQQTPGQGLQFLFEYFSETQRNKGNFPGRFSGRQFSNSRSEMNVSTLELGDSALYLCASNPSGGSYEQYFGPGTRLTVT.

This clone was seen only once. The genes are TRBV18 and TRBJ1-6, with D tentatively TRBD1 (6 bases). The V end was cut by 0 bases, the J end by 10 bases, with 10 bases between. CDR1 and CDR2 (germline): KGHSH, LQKENI. The CDR3 length is 14 residues. CDR3: CASSPPNRDSPLHF. The CDR3 nucleotides are TGTGCCAGCTCACCACCGAACAGGGACTCACCCCTCCACTTT.

This clone was found once. The rearrangement joins TRBV7-2 to TRBJ2-1; possible D gene TRBD2, 6 bases. V lost 5 bases and J 10 bases, leaving 12 bases between the germline ends. The CDR3 spans 12 residues. CDR1 is SGHTA, CDR2 FQGNSA, per germline. The DNA for the CDR3 is TGTGCCAGCAGCCGCGGGATTTCCGAGCAGTTCTTC. As protein: CASSRGISEQFF.

The V gene is TRBV9, the J gene TRBJ2-1; TRBD2 is a possible D gene (5 bases). V lost 7 bases and J lost 0, with 8 bases in between. The CDR3 is 13 amino acids. Germline values: CDR1 SGDLS, CDR2 YYNGEE. The CDR3 is CASGGSSYNEQFF. DNA for the CDR3: TGTGCCAGCGGTGGGAGCTCCTACAATGAGCAGTTCTTC.

The genes are TRBV6-5 and TRBJ2-5; 12 bases agree with TRBD2. Trimming at V came to 6 bases and at J to 5 bases, leaving 7 bases not matched to a gene. The CDR3 covers 15 residues. CDR1 is MNHEY, CDR2 SVGAGI, per germline. Written as DNA, the CDR3 is TGTGCCAGCAGCCCACCCGGGACTAGCGGGGAGACCCAGTACTTC. Its translation is CASSPPGTSGETQYF.

The V and J genes are TRBV5-8 and TRBJ1-5; the D is unclear. From germline, CDR1 is SGHTS and CDR2 YDEGEE. V was pared by 0 bases and J by 4 bases, with 14 bases between. The CDR3 length is 16 residues. As DNA, the CDR3 is TGTGCCAGCAGCTTGGCACTAGGTCGGGGAAATCAGCCCCAGCATTTT. Protein product: CASSLALGRGNQPQHF.